The TCR beta chain under discussion was sequenced for a study of T cell responses to AZD1222 COVID-19 vaccine. Whole-study findings and limits: Donor demographics were predominantly white British with a female majority; clonal diversity may be underestimated.

Method: immunoSEQ multiplex PCR; TCRdb's copy keeps in-frame clones and lacks some. The sample records some 120,000 clones, 88% being singletons. Comments on this clone: Its antigen is as yet unknown.

Germline loops: CDR1 SGHRS, CDR2 YFSETQ. Trimming took 4 bases from V and 0 from J; bases not matched to a gene: 4. The CDR3 sequence is 15 residues long. The sequenced sample was peripheral blood, obtained on day 0 of AZD1222 vaccination. The V call is TRBV5-1, the J call TRBJ1-5; 7 nucleotides line up with TRBD1. This clonotype was sampled from an adult in good health. CDR3 in DNA: TGCGCCAGCAGCCCTACAGGGGATAGCAATCAGCCCCAGCATTTT. Its translation: CASSPTGDSNQPQHF.